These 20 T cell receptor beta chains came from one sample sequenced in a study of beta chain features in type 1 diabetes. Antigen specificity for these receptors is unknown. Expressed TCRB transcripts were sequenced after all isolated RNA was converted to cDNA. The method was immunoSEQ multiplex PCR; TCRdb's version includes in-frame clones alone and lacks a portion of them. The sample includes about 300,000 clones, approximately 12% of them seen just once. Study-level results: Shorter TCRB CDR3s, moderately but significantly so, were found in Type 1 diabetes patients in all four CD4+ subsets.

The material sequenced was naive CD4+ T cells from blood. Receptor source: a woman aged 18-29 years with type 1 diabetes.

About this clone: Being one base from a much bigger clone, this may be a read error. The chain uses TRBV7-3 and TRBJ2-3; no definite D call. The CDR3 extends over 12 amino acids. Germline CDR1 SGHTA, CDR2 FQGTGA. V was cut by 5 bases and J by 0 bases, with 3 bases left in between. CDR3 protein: CASSPSTDTQYF. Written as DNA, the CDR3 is TGTGCCAGCAGCCCTAGCACAGATACGCAGTATTTT. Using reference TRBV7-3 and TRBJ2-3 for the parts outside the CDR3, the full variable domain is GAGVSQTPSNKVTEKGKYVELRCDPISGHTALYWYRQSLGQGPEFLIYFQGTGAADDSGLPNDRFFAVRPEGSVSTLKIQRTERGDSAVYLCASSPSTDTQYFGPGTRLTVL.

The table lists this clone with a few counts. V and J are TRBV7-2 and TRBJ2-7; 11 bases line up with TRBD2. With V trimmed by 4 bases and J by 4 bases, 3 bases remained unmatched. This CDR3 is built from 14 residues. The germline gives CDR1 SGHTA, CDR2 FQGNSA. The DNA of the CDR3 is TGTGCCAGCAGCTACGGACTAGCGGGTTACGAGCAGTACGTC. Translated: CASSYGLAGYEQYV.

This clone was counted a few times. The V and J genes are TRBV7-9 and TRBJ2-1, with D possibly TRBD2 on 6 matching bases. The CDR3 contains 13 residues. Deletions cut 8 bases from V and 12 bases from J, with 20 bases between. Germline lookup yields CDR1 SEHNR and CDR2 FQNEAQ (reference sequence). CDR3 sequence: CASLTAEEGGQFF. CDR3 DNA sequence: TGTGCCAGCCTCACAGCCGAGGAGGGTGGGCAGTTCTTC.

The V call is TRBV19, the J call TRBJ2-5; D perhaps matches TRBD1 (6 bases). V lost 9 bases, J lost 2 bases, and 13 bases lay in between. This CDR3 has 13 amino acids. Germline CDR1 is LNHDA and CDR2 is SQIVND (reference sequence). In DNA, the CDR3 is TGTGCCAGCGCTTACGGACAGCAAGAGACCCAGTACTTC. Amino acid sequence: CASAYGQQETQYF.

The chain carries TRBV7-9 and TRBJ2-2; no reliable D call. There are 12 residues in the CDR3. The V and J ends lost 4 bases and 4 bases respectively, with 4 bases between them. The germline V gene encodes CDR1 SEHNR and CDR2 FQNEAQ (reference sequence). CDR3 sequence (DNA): TGTGCCAGCAGCTCAATCACCGGGGAGCTGTTTTTT. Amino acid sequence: CASSSITGELFF. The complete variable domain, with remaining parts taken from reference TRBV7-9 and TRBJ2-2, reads DTGVSQNPRHKITKRGQNVTFRCDPISEHNRLYWYRQTLGQGPEFLTYFQNEAQLEKSRLLSDRFSAERPKGSFSTLEIQRTEQGDSAMYLCASSSITGELFFGEGSRLTVL.

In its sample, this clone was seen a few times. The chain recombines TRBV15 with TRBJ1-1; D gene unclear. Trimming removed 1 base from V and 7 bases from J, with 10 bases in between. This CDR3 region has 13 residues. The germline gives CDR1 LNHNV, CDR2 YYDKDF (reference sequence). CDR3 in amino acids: CATSRAYGGEAFF. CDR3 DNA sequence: TGTGCCACCAGCAGAGCTTATGGCGGTGAAGCTTTCTTT.

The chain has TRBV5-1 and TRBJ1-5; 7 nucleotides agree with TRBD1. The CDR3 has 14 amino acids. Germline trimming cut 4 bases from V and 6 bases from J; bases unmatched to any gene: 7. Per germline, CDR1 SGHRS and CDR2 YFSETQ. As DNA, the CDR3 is TGCGCCAGCAGCCAAGGGACAGAGGGTCAGCCCCAGCATTTT. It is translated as CASSQGTEGQPQHF.

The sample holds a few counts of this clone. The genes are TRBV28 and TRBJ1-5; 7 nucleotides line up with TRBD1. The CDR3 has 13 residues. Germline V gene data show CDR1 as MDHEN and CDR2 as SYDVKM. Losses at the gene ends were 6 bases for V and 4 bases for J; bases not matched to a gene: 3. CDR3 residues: CASRGQQNQPQHF. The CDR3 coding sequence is TGTGCCAGCAGGGGACAGCAAAATCAGCCCCAGCATTTT.

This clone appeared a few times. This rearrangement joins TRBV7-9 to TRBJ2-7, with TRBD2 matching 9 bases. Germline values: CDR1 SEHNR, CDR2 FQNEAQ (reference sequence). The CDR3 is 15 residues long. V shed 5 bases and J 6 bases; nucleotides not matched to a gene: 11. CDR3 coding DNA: TGTGCCAGCAGCACTACCTGGCTAGCGGGGCCCGAGCAGTACTTC. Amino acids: CASSTTWLAGPEQYF.

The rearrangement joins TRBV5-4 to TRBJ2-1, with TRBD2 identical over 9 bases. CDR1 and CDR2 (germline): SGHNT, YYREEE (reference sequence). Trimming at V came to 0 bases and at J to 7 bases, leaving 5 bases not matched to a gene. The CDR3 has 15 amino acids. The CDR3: CASSLGGRALNEQFF. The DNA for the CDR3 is TGTGCCAGCAGCTTGGGCGGGAGGGCCTTGAATGAGCAGTTCTTC.

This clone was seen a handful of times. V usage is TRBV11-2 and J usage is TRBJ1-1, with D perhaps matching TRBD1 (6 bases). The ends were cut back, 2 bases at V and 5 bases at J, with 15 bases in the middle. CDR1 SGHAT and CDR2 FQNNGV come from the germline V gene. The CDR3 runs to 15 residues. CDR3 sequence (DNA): TGTGCCAGCAGCTTATTAGTTGGGGGCGCGACTGAAGCTTTCTTT. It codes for CASSLLVGGATEAFF.

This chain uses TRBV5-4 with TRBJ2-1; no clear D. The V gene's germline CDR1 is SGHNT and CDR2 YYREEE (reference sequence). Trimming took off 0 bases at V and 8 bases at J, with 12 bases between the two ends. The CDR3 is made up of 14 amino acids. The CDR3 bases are TGTGCCAGCAGCTTGGACGGTAATCGGGATGAGCAGTTCTTC. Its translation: CASSLDGNRDEQFF.

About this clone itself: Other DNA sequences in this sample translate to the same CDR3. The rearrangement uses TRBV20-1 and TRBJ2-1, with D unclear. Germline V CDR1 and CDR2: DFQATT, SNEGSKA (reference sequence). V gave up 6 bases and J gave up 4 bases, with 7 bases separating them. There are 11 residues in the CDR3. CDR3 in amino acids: CSAHSYNEQFF. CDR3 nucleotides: TGCAGTGCGCATAGTTACAATGAGCAGTTCTTC.

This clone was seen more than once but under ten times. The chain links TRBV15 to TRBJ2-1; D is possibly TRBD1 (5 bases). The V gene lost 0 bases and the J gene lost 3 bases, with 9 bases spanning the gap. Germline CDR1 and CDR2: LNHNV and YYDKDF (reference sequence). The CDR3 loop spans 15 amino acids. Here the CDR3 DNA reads TGTGCCACCAGCAGAGAGGCAGGGCTCTACAATGAGCAGTTCTTC. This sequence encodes CATSREAGLYNEQFF. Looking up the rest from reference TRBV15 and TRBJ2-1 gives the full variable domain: DAMVIQNPRYQVTQFGKPVTLSCSQTLNHNVMYWYQQKSSQAPKLLFHYYDKDFNNEADTPDNFQSRRPNTSFCFLDIRSPGLGDTAMYLCATSREAGLYNEQFFGPGTRLTVL.

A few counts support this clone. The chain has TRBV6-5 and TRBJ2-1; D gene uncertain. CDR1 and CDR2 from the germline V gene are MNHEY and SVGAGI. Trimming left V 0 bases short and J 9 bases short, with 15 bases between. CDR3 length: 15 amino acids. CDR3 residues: CASSYSLGHAFEQFF. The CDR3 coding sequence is TGTGCCAGCAGTTACTCATTGGGCCACGCCTTTGAGCAGTTCTTC.

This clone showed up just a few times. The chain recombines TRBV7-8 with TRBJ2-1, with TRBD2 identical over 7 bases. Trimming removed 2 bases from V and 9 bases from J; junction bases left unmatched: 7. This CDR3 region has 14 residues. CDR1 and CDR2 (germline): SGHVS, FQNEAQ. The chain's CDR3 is CASSLWAERGEQFF. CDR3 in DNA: TGTGCCAGCAGCTTATGGGCGGAGCGGGGTGAGCAGTTCTTC.

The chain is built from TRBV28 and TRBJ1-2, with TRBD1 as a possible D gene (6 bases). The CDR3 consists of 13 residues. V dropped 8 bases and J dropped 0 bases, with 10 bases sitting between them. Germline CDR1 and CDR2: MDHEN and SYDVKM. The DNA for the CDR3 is TGTGCCAGCGGCAGGGGTTCTAACTATGGCTACACCTTC. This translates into CASGRGSNYGYTF.

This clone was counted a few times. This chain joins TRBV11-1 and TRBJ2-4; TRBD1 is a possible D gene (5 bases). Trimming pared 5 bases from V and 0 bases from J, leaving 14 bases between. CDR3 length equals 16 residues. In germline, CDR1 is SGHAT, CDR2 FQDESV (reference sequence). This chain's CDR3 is CASSQTRALAKNIQYF. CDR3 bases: TGTGCCAGCAGCCAAACCAGGGCTCTAGCCAAAAACATTCAGTACTTC.

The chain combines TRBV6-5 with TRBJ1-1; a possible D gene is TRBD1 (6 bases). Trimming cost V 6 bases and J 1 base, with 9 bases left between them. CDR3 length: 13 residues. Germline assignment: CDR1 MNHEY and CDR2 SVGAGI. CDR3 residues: CASRTTGNTEAFF. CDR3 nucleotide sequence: TGTGCCAGCAGGACGACAGGGAACACTGAAGCTTTCTTT.

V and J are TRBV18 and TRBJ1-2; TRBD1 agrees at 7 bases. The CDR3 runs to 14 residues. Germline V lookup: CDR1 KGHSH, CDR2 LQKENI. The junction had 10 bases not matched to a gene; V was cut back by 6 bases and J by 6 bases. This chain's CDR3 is CASSRTEGADGYTF. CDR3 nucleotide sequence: TGTGCCAGCTCCCGCACAGAGGGGGCCGATGGCTACACCTTC.